The clone carrying this T cell receptor beta chain was seen only a few times. The sample is drawn from a study of T cells in Graves' hyperthyroidism and ophthalmopathy. From RNA transcripts, TCR beta CDR3 regions were amplified. The HTBI primer set served for first-round RT-PCR of the TCR CDR3. TCRdb reprocessed the multiplex PCR reads via MiXCR and lists one record per CDR3 protein. This table has around 370,000 distinct CDR3 sequences, approximately 18% appearing once. In germline, CDR1 is SGHRS, CDR2 YFSETQ. Deletions cut 0 bases from V and 0 bases from J, with 13 bases between. This CDR3 contains 17 residues.

V is TRBV5-1 and J is TRBJ1-3, with D maybe TRBD1 (5 bases). This TCR derives from a man aged 18 to 30 with Graves' ophthalmopathy. The sample was blood. CDR3 amino acids: CASSLASRQSSGNTIYF. The CDR3, as DNA: TGCGCCAGCAGCTTGGCCAGTAGACAGAGCTCTGGAAACACCATATATTTT. Full variable domain (outside the CDR3, taken from reference TRBV5-1 and TRBJ1-3): KAGVTQTPRYLIKTRGQQVTLSCSPISGHRSVSWYQQTPGQGLQFLFEYFSETQRNKGNFPGRFSGRQFSNSRSEMNVSTLELGDSALYLCASSLASRQSSGNTIYFGEGSWLTVV.